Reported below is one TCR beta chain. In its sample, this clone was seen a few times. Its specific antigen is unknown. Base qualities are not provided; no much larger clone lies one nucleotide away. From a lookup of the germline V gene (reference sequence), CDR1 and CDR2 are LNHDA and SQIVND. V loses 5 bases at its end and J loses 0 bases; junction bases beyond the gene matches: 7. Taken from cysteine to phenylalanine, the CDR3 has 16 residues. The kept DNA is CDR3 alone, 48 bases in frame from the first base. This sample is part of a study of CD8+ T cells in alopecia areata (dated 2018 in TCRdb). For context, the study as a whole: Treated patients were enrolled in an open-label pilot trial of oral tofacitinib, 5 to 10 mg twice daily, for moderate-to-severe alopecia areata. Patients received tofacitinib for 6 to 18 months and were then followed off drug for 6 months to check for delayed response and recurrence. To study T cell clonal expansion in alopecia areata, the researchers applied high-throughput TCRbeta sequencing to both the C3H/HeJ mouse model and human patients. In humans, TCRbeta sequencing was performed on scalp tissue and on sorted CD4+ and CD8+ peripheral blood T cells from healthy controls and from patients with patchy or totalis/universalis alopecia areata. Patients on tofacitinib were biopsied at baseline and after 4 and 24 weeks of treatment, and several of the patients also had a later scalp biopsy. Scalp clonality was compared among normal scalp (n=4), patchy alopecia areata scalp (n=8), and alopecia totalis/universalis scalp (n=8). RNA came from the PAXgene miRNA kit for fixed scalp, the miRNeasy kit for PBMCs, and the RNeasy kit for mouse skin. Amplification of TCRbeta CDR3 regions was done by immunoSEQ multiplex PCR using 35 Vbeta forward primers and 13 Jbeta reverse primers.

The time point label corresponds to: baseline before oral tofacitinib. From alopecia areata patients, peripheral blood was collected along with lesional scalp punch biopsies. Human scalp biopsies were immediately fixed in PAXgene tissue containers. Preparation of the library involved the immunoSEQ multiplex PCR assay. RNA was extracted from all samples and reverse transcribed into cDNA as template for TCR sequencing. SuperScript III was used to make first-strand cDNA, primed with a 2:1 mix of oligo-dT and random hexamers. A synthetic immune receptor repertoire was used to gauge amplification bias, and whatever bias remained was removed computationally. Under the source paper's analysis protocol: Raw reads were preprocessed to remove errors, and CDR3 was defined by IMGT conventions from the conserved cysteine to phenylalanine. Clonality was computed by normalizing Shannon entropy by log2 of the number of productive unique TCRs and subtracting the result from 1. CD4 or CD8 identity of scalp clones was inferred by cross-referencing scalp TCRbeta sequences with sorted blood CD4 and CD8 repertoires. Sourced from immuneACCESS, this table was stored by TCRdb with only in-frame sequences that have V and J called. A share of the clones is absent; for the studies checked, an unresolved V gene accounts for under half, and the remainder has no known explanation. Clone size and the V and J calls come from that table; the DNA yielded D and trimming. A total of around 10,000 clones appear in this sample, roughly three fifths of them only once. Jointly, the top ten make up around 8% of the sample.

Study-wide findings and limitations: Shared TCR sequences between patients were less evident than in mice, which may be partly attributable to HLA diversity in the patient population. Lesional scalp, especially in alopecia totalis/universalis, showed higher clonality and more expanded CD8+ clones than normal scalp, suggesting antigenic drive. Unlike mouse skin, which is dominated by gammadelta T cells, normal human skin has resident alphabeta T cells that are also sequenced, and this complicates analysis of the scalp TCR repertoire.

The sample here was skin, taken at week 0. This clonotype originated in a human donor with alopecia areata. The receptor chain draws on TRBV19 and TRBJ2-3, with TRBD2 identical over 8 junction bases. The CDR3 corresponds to CASSQRTSPSTDTQYF. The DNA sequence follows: TGTGCCAGTAGTCAGCGGACTAGCCCTAGCACAGATACGCAGTATTTT.